The 15 T cell receptor beta chains below were found in one sample sequenced in a study of beta chain features in type 1 diabetes. cDNA synthesis used the whole RNA isolate, giving expressed TCRB sequences. Some clones are missing from TCRdb's copy, which holds only in-frame ones; the method was immunoSEQ multiplex PCR. The sample contains roughly 500,000 clones, roughly 11% of which appear only once. The sequencing sample was made of naive CD4+ T cells from blood. All receptors derive from a woman aged 18-35 years in good health.

The chain employs TRBV11-1 and TRBJ2-1; 8 positions match TRBD2. V lost 3 bases and J lost 7; bases outside the gene matches: 11. This CDR3 is built from 16 residues. Germline CDR1 SGHAT, CDR2 FQDESV (reference sequence). In DNA form, the CDR3 reads TGTGCCAGCAGCTTGGCGAGAGCGGGAGTAGCGAATGAGCAGTTCTTC. It specifies CASSLARAGVANEQFF.

In its sample, this clone was seen a few times. The V and J genes are TRBV4-3 and TRBJ2-3; D may be TRBD1 (5 bases). The ends were cut back, 4 bases at V and 5 bases at J, with 13 bases in the middle. CDR1 is LGHNA, CDR2 YSLEER, per germline. This CDR3 is 14 amino acids long. The CDR3 sequence is CASSPKGRLDTQYF. CDR3 bases: TGCGCCAGCAGCCCTAAGGGGCGCCTAGATACGCAGTATTTT.

This chain links TRBV18 with TRBJ1-2; 7 bases agree with TRBD1. The germline V gene encodes CDR1 KGHSH and CDR2 LQKENI. Germline trimming cut 6 bases from V and 0 bases from J; bases unmatched to any gene: 4. This CDR3 contains 14 residues. CDR3 nucleotide sequence: TGTGCCAGCTCGTTACAGGGGACTAACTATGGCTACACCTTC. Its translation: CASSLQGTNYGYTF.

This clone was picked up a small number of times. The genes are TRBV7-2 and TRBJ1-1; no clear D. V was clipped by 1 base and J by 7 bases, with 7 bases between them. Germline assignment: CDR1 SGHTA and CDR2 FQGNSA. CDR3 length equals 12 residues. Here the CDR3 reads CASSLDFVEAFF. CDR3 nucleotide sequence: TGTGCCAGCAGCTTAGATTTTGTTGAAGCTTTCTTT.

The chain links TRBV7-3 to TRBJ2-1; 7 bases line up with TRBD1. This CDR3 comprises 13 residues. Germline V gives CDR1 SGHTA, CDR2 FQGTGA. Trimming took 4 bases from V and 10 from J; bases not matched to a gene: 7. The CDR3 region is CASSSGTDSEQFF. Here the CDR3 DNA reads TGTGCCAGCAGCTCCGGGACAGACTCCGAGCAGTTCTTC.

This clone was observed at least ten times. This chain joins TRBV14 and TRBJ2-1, with D unresolved. V was trimmed by 1 base and J by 3 bases, leaving 7 bases between them. In germline, CDR1 is SGHDN, CDR2 FVKESK. The CDR3 contains 14 residues. The chain's CDR3 is CASSQVGGYNEQFF. CDR3 sequence (DNA): TGTGCCAGCAGCCAAGTAGGCGGCTACAATGAGCAGTTCTTC.

With regard to this clone: One end of the junction is discordant with germline, which a read error may explain. The rearrangement joins TRBV4-1 to TRBJ2-4, with unresolved D. The CDR3 is 13 amino acids. Germline V gives CDR1 MGHRA, CDR2 YSYEKL. DNA of the CDR3: TGCGCCAGCAGCCAAGTTGCTTTCACGCGCCATGACTTC. Amino acid sequence: CASSQVAFTRHDF.

A remark on this clone: Since a much larger clone is just one base distant, this may be a read error. V is TRBV7-3 and J is TRBJ2-1; D gene uncertain. Trimming removed 2 bases from V and 0 bases from J, with 8 bases in between. CDR3 size: 15 residues. The germline V gene encodes CDR1 SGHTA and CDR2 FQGTGA. The CDR3 here is CASSLAVSSYNEQFF. The CDR3 DNA reads as TGTGCCAGCAGCTTAGCGGTGAGCTCCTACAATGAGCAGTTCTTC. The whole variable domain, remainder taken from reference TRBV7-3 and TRBJ2-1, is GAGVSQTPSNKVTEKGKYVELRCDPISGHTALYWYRQSLGQGPEFLIYFQGTGAADDSGLPNDRFFAVRPEGSVSTLKIQRTERGDSAVYLCASSLAVSSYNEQFFGPGTRLTVL.

This clone was detected only a few times. This rearrangement joins TRBV7-2 to TRBJ2-7, with 7 bases matching TRBD2. Per germline, CDR1 SGHTA and CDR2 FQGNSA. The V segment lost 0 bases and the J segment 1 base; nucleotides outside the gene matches: 12. The CDR3 is 18 residues long. The CDR3: CASSLAPRGRGQSYEQYF. DNA of the CDR3: TGTGCCAGCAGCTTAGCGCCCCGCGGGAGAGGGCAGTCCTACGAGCAGTACTTC. The variable domain in full, with the rest retrieved from reference TRBV7-2 and TRBJ2-7, is GAGVSQSPSNKVTEKGKDVELRCDPISGHTALYWYRQSLGQGLEFLIYFQGNSAPDKSGLPSDRFSAERTGGSVSTLTIQRTQQEDSAVYLCASSLAPRGRGQSYEQYFGPGTRLTVT.

This clone was counted between two and nine times. The chain carries TRBV9 and TRBJ2-3; 11 positions agree with TRBD2. V trimming: 0 bases; J trimming: 2 bases; junction bases outside the gene matches: 5. Germline V gene lookup returns CDR1 SGDLS and CDR2 YYNGEE. This CDR3 is built from 17 residues. The CDR3 region is CASSVATGLADTDTQYF. The CDR3, as DNA: TGTGCCAGCAGCGTAGCCACGGGACTAGCGGACACAGATACGCAGTATTTT.

This clone occurred a few times. V and J are TRBV7-9 and TRBJ2-3; no reliable D call. CDR1 is SEHNR and CDR2 is FQNEAQ in the germline V gene (reference sequence). The V end was cut by 5 bases, the J end by 5 bases, with 8 bases between. The CDR3 has 12 residues. The CDR3: CASSRRKDTQYF. CDR3 DNA sequence: TGTGCCAGCAGCAGACGGAAAGATACGCAGTATTTT.

This clone appeared a few times. V is TRBV5-1 and J is TRBJ2-1; D perhaps matches TRBD1 (6 bases). Looked up from germline, CDR1 is SGHRS and CDR2 is YFSETQ. CDR3 length: 16 residues. V lost 4 bases and J 3 bases, leaving 17 bases between the germline ends. CDR3 amino acids: CASSPATQGNYNEQFF. The CDR3 region has the DNA TGCGCCAGCAGCCCGGCAACACAGGGAAACTACAATGAGCAGTTCTTC.

This clone turned up a few times. The genes are TRBV29-1 and TRBJ2-5; 9 nucleotides align to TRBD1. Germline-derived CDR1 and CDR2 are SQVTM and ANQGSEA. CDR3 length: 12 amino acids. J lost 4 bases, V lost 7 bases, and 4 bases had no gene match. Written as DNA, the CDR3 is TGCAGCGGGCGGGGACAGGGAGAGACCCAGTACTTC. This codes for CSGRGQGETQYF. Based on the CDR3 plus reference TRBV29-1 and TRBJ2-5, the full variable domain is SAVISQKPSRDICQRGTSLTIQCQVDSQVTMMFWYRQQPGQSLTLIATANQGSEATYESGFVIDKFPISRPNLTFSTLTVSNMSPEDSSIYLCSGRGQGETQYFGPGTRLLVL.

This clone has only one observation. The chain combines TRBV2 with TRBJ2-3; TRBD1 is a possible D gene (6 bases). CDR3 size: 15 residues. Trimming left V 6 bases short and J 3 bases short, with 16 bases between. The germline CDR1 and CDR2 sequences are SNHLY and FYNNEI. Here the CDR3 reads CASRGLGAITDTQYF. The CDR3 DNA reads TGTGCCAGCAGGGGGCTGGGGGCTATTACAGATACGCAGTATTTT.

The table lists this clone with a few counts. V usage is TRBV14 and J usage is TRBJ1-6, with D possibly matching TRBD1 (5 bases). Germline CDR1 reads SGHDN; CDR2 reads FVKESK. This CDR3 comprises 15 residues. V was shortened by 1 base and J by 7 bases, with 11 bases between the two germline ends. DNA of the CDR3: TGTGCCAGCAGCCAAGTGGGGCGGAAGAATTCACCCCTCCACTTT. The encoded protein is CASSQVGRKNSPLHF. Based on the CDR3 plus reference TRBV14 and TRBJ1-6, the full variable domain is EAGVTQFPSHSVIEKGQTVTLRCDPISGHDNLYWYRRVMGKEIKFLLHFVKESKQDESGMPNNRFLAERTGGTYSTLKVQPAELEDSGVYFCASSQVGRKNSPLHFGNGTRLTVT.